The 10 T cell receptor beta chains listed next were all sequenced from one sample in a study of graft-versus-host responses after intestinal transplantation. For these receptors, no antigen is known. Data came from immunoSEQ multiplex PCR; TCRdb stores just in-frame clones and leaves some out. The sample includes roughly 130,000 clones, 80% to 95% seen only once; the top ten take 0.15% to 0.2%. The sample was unstimulated CD4+ T cells sorted from spleen or lymph node cells, taken before intestinal transplant. These receptor sequences come from a human donor who received an intestinal transplant.

There are a few counts of this clone. The chain recombines TRBV28 with TRBJ2-7, with a possible D match to TRBD1 (6 bases). Germline V lookup: CDR1 MDHEN, CDR2 SYDVKM. This CDR3 contains 14 residues. Trimming took 3 bases from V and 3 from J, leaving 12 bases between them. CDR3 sequence: CASSFGTRVYEQYF. CDR3 in DNA: TGTGCCAGCAGTTTTGGGACAAGGGTCTACGAGCAGTACTTC.

DNA of the CDR3: TGTGCCAGCTCACCAAATTCTGGGGGAGTGACGAACACCGGGGAGCTGTTTTTT. Translation: CASSPNSGGVTNTGELFF. The chain uses TRBV18 and TRBJ2-2, with D tentatively TRBD1 or TRBD2 (5 bases each). Germline CDR1 KGHSH, CDR2 LQKENI. This CDR3 contains 18 residues. V shed 2 bases and J shed 0 bases, with 16 bases lying between them.

The chain employs TRBV28 and TRBJ1-6; D is uncertain. CDR3 length: 14 residues. V was shortened by 1 base and J by 7 bases, with 8 bases between the two germline ends. Germline values: CDR1 MDHEN, CDR2 SYDVKM. CDR3 loop: CASSLYRRNSPLHF. CDR3 in DNA: TGTGCCAGCAGTTTATATCGGAGGAATTCACCCCTCCACTTT.

V usage is TRBV10-3 and J usage is TRBJ2-3, with D possibly being TRBD1 (6 bases). The CDR3 length is 16 residues. The germline V gene has CDR1 ENHRY and CDR2 SYGVKD. With 0 bases removed from V and 4 bases from J, the gap between germline ends came to 14 bases. CDR3 in amino acids: CAISESVGGYADTQYF. CDR3 nucleotide sequence: TGTGCCATCAGTGAGTCGGTAGGGGGTTATGCAGATACGCAGTATTTT.

V gene TRBV10-3 combines with J gene TRBJ1-5, with D maybe TRBD1 (6 bases). Trimming stripped 10 bases from V and 4 bases from J, with 11 bases between. This CDR3 is built from 12 residues. Germline V gives CDR1 ENHRY, CDR2 SYGVKD. The CDR3 DNA follows: TGTGCCACCGGGGGGGCGAATCAGCCCCAGCATTTT. It is translated as CATGGANQPQHF.

Turning to this clone: Different DNA sequences within this sample yield the same CDR3. The V call is TRBV7-8, the J call TRBJ1-4; D is ambiguous. V was clipped by 3 bases and J by 8 bases, with 7 bases between them. Germline CDR1 reads SGHVS; CDR2 reads FQNEAQ. The CDR3 totals 12 residues. CDR3 nucleotide sequence: TGTGCCAGCAGCTTGAGGGAGGAAAAACTGTTTTTT. Protein product: CASSLREEKLFF.

The chain links TRBV5-1 to TRBJ2-1; D may correspond to TRBD1 or TRBD2 (7 bases each). Trimming removed 2 bases from V and 3 bases from J, with 18 bases in between. Germline V gene lookup returns CDR1 SGHRS and CDR2 YFSETQ. CDR3 size: 17 residues. The CDR3 reads CASSFRQGGHDYNEQFF. The CDR3, as DNA: TGCGCCAGCAGCTTCAGACAGGGAGGGCACGACTACAATGAGCAGTTCTTC.

The V call is TRBV7-2, the J call TRBJ1-2; D gene uncertain. Deletions cut 5 bases from V and 0 bases from J, with 7 bases between. This CDR3 has 13 residues. Germline V gene data show CDR1 as SGHTA and CDR2 as FQGNSA. CDR3 residues: CASSPGTNYGYTF. CDR3 sequence (DNA): TGTGCCAGCAGCCCCGGGACTAACTATGGCTACACCTTC.

V and J are TRBV30 and TRBJ1-1, with D possibly being TRBD1 (5 bases). The V end lost 2 bases, the J end lost 1 base, and 8 bases lay between the germline ends. CDR1 GTSNPN and CDR2 SVGIG come from the germline V gene (reference sequence). This CDR3 is built from 13 residues. CDR3 DNA sequence: TGTGCCTGGAGTTCAGGGTGGAACACTGAAGCTTTCTTT. Its protein product is CAWSSGWNTEAFF. Complete variable domain (other parts from reference TRBV30 and TRBJ1-1): SQTIHQWPATLVQPVGSPLSLECTVEGTSNPNLYWYRQAAGRGLQLLFYSVGIGQISSEVPQNLSASRPQDRQFILSSKKLLLSDSGFYLCAWSSGWNTEAFFGQGTRLTVV.

The chain is built from TRBV25-1 and TRBJ1-6; D is unclear. The germline V gene encodes CDR1 MGHDK and CDR2 SYGVNS. V was pared by 7 bases and J by 6 bases, with 10 bases between. The CDR3 is 13 amino acids. CDR3 sequence reads: CASTGIGNSPLHF. Here the CDR3 DNA reads TGTGCCAGCACCGGGATCGGTAATTCACCCCTCCACTTT.